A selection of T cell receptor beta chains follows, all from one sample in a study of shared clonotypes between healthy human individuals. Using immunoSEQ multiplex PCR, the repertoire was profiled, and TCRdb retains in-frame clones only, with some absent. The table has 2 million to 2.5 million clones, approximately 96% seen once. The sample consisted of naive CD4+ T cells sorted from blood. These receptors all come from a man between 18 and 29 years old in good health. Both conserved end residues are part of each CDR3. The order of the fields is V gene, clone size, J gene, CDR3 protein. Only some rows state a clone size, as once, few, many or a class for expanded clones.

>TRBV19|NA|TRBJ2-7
CASLWAPYEQYF
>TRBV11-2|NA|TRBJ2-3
CASSLDGKKDTQYF
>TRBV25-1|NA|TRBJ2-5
CASSEYGRGLVYQETQYF
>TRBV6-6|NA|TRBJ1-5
CASSYGTGNGPQHF
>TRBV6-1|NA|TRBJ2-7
CASKTGTGAYEQYF
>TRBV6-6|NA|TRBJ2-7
CASSYQRSSYEQYF
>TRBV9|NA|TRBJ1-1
CASSVGGGGKNTEAFF
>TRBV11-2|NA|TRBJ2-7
CASSLGVGAYEQYF
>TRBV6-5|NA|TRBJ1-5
CASRSAEASNQPQHF
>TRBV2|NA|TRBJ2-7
CASSRQGPYEQYF
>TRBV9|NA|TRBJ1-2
CASSVEAVSLAPGYTF
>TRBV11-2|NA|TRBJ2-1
CASSLALADNEQFF
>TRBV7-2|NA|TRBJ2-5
CASSQSRSGETQYF
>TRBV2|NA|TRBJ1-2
CASSATGYGYTF
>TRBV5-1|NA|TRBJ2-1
CASSLVSGSLNEQFF
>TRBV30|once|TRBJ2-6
CAWRVQTSGANVLTF
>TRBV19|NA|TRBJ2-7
CASSPPGQDGYEQYF
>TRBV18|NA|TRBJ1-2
CASSPARDGGYTF
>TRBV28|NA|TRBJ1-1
CASSSPFSGLTEAFF
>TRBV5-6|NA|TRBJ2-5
CASSGETQYF
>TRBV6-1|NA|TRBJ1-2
CASSEAVRGYGYTF
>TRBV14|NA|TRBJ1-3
CASSQLGQAPGNTIYF
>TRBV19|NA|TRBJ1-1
CASSILFGTGDTEAFF
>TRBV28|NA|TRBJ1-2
CASSLGVLYGYTF
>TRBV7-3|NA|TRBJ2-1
CASSLKPGQGYNEQFF
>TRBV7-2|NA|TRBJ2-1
CASSLGESSYNEQFF
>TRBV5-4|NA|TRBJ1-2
CASSLRTGRGYTF
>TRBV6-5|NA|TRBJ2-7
CASSPGQEGYEQYF
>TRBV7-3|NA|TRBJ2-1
CASSLGREAGNEQFF
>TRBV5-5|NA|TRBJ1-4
CASSLAVEKLFF
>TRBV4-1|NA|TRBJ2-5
CASSQAGTGGQETQYF
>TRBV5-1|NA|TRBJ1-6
CASSLLTGYNSPLHF
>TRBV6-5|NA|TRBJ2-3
CASSYQLAGSDTQYF
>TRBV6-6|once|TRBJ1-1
CASTLEAEAFF
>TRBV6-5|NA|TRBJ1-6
CASSGNGYNSPLHF
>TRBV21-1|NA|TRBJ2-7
CASSKGETGPPYEQYF
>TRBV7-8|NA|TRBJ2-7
CASSLGTGRYEQYF
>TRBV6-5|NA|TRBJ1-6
CATSRTENSPLHF
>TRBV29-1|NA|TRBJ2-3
CSVVQGALTDTQYF
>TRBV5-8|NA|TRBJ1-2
CASRAGQGANYGYTF
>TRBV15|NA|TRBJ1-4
CATSRGQGATNEKLFF
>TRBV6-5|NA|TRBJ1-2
CAGVGQGIDGYTF
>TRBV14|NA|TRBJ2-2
CASSLWGRANTGELFF
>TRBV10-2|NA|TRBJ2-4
CASLELAKNIQYF
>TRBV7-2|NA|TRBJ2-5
CASSFQGRETQYF
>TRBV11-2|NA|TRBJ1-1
CASSLGFSDRLTEAFF
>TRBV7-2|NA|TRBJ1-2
CASSPGRGQEGGYTF
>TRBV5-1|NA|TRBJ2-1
CASHRGSSYNEQFF
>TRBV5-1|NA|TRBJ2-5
CASSLALSSGETQYF
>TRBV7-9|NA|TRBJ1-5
CASSLGEVGNQPQHF
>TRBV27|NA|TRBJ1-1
CASSLSGLMNTEAFF
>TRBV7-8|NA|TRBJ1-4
CASSRDGSAGEKLFF
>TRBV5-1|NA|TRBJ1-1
CASSLDGGTNTEAFF
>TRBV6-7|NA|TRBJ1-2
CASTAGPPLGSVEDGYTF
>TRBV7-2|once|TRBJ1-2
CASSLQRNYGYTF
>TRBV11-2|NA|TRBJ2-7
CASISPSNGEQYF
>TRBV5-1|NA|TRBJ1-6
CASSRGHFGSDSPLHF
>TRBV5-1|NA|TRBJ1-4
CASSLEAGPTNEKLFF